Given below is one TCR beta chain in context. What it binds is not known. TCRdb keeps only in-frame clones here, not all; method: immunoSEQ multiplex PCR. The repertoire holds some 19,000 clones, around 82% seen once, with approximately 3.9% in the top ten. V dropped 3 bases and J dropped 0 bases, with 6 bases sitting between them. Germline CDR1 MDHEN, CDR2 SYDVKM. CDR3 length: 14 amino acids. These data originate in a study of OX40 agonist ivuxolimab in advanced cancers. Study background: Melanoma, hepatocellular carcinoma, head and neck or renal cell cancer occurred in dose-escalation patients. Averaging roughly 60 years in age, with a range of roughly 20 to 90, the cohort was around 83% male. Of the patients, three showed partial responses, one with hepatocellular carcinoma and two with cutaneous melanoma. General observations from the study: Individuals who were partial responders at 0.1-3.0 mg/kg had clonal expansion that ranked among the lowest.

Sequenced here: CD4+ or CD8+ T cells sorted from blood, sampled in a trial of the OX40 agonist ivuxolimab. The clonotype comes from an adult with an advanced solid tumor such as melanoma, head and neck, liver or kidney cancer. The V call is TRBV28, the J call TRBJ1-3; D is unresolved. The CDR3: CASSFRGSGNTIYF. Written as DNA, the CDR3 is TGTGCCAGCAGTTTCCGGGGCTCTGGAAACACCATATATTTT.